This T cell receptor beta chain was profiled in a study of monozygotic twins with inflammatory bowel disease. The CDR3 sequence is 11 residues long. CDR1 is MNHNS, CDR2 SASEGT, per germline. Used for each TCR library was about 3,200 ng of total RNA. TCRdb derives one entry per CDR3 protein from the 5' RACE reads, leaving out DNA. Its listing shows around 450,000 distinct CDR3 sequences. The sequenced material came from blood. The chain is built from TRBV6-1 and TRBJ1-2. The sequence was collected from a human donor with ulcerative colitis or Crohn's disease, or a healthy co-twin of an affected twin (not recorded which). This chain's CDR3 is CASIWNYGYTF.